This T cell receptor beta chain was recorded in a study of T cell responses to AZD1222 COVID-19 vaccine. Clones were read by immunoSEQ multiplex PCR, and TCRdb kept only the in-frame ones, dropping some. The profile covers 110,000 or so clones, with more than 80% appearing a single time and 4% to 5% taken by the ten largest. The study, taken as a whole, reports: Donors, mostly white British, included more females; clonal diversity was possibly underestimated. Sampled repertoires all dated from after the peak T cell response. The study identified only a handful of AZD1222 recipients as seropositive at baseline.

For this clone: Antigen unknown.

The sequencing here drew on peripheral blood, taken 28 days after the second dose of the MenACWY control vaccine. This TCR came from an adult who received the MenACWY meningococcal vaccine as a control.

CDR3 loop: CASSRGLANNYNEQFF. The CDR3 DNA sequence: TGTGCCAGCAGTCGAGGACTAGCGAACAATTACAATGAGCAGTTCTTC. The V and J genes are TRBV6-6 and TRBJ2-1; 9 bases match TRBD2. CDR1 is MNHNY and CDR2 is SVGAGI in the germline V gene (reference sequence). Losses at the gene ends were 5 bases for V and 4 bases for J; bases not matched to a gene: 9. CDR3 length: 16 residues.